The entry below gives a single T cell receptor beta chain sequence along with its context. This specimen comes from a study of T cells after yellow fever vaccination. The germline CDR1 and CDR2 sequences are MNHNY and SVGAGI (reference sequence). The CDR3 runs to 13 residues. The V and J ends lost 5 bases and 5 bases respectively, with 12 bases between them. TCRdb itself ran the 5' RACE reads through MiXCR, one entry per CDR3 protein. This table holds 200,000 or so distinct CDR3 sequences, less than 7.5% found once. This clonotype was sampled from a man aged 25 to 40 who received the YFV17D yellow fever vaccine. The chain couples TRBV6-6 to TRBJ2-5; D gene ambiguous. The material was CD4+ T cells sorted from PBMCs, obtained on the day of the yellow fever booster vaccination. The CDR3 sequence: CASSPDAGETQYF. CDR3 in DNA: TGTGCCAGCAGTCCGGACGCCGGGGAGACCCAGTACTTC.